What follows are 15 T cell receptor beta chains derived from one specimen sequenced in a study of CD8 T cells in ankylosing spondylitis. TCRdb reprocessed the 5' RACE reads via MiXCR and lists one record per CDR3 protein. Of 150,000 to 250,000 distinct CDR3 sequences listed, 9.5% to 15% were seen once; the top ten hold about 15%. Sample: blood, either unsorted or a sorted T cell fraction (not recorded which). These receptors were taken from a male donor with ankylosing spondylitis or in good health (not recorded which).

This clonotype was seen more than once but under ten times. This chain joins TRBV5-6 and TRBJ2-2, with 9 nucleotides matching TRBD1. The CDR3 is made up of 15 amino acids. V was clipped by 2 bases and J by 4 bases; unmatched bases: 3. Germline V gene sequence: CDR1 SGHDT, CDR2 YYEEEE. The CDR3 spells CASSLGTGITGELFF. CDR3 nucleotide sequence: TGTGCCAGCAGCTTAGGGACAGGGATCACCGGGGAGCTGTTTTTT.

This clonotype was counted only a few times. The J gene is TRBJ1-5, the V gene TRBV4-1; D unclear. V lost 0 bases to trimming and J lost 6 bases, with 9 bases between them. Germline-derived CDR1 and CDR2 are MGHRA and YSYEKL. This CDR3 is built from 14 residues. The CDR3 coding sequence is TGCGCCAGCAGCCAAGAAGGGCCGGTTCAGCCCCAGCATTTT. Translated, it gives CASSQEGPVQPQHF.

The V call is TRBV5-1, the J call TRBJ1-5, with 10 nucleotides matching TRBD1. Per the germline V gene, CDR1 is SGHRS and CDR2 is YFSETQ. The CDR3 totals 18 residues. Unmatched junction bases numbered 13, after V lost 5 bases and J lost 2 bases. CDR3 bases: TGCGCCAGCAGGGAGGGGACAGGGGAATCAGCGGGCAATCAGCCCCAGCATTTT. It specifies CASREGTGESAGNQPQHF.

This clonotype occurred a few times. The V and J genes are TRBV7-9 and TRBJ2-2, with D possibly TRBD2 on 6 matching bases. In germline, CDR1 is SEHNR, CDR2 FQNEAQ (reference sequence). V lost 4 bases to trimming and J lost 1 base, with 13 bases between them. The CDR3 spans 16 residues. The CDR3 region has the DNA TGTGCCAGCAGCTCCGTGACGGGGGTGAACACCGGGGAGCTGTTTTTT. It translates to CASSSVTGVNTGELFF.

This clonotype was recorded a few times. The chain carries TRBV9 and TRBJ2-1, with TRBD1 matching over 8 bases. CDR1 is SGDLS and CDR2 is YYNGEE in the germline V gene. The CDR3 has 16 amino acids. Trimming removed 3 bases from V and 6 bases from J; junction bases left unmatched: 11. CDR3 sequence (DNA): TGTGCCAGCAGCGGGATGTCAGGGGGCAGATTCAATGAGCAGTTCTTC. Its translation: CASSGMSGGRFNEQFF.

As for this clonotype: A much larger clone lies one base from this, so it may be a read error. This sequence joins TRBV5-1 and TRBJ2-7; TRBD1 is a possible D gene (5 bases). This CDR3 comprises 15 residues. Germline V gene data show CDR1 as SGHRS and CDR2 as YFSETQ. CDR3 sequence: CPSSLPGLSSYEQYF. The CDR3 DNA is TGCCCCAGCAGCTTGCCAGGGCTCAGCTCCTACGAGCAGTACTTC.

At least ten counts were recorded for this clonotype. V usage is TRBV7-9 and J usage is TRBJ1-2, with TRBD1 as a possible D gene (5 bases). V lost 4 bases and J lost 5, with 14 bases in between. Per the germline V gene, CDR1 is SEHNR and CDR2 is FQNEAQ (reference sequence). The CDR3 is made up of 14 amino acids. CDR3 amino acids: CASSSAGPWYGYTF. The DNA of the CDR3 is TGTGCCAGCAGCTCGGCAGGGCCTTGGTATGGCTACACCTTC.

CDR3 bases: TGCGCCAGCAGCGGAAGCGGGGGGGCCTCCTTTGGGCAGTTCTTC. Protein: CASSGSGGASFGQFF. The V and J genes are TRBV5-1 and TRBJ2-1; 10 bases match TRBD2. Germline CDR1 reads SGHRS; CDR2 reads YFSETQ. With V trimmed by 4 bases and J by 12 bases, 13 bases remained unmatched. This CDR3 has 15 residues.

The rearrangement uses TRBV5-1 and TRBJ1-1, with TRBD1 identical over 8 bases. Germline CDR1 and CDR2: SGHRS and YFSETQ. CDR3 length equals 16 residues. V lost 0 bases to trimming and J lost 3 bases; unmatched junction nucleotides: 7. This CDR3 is CASSLGQGYLHTEAFF. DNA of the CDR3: TGCGCCAGCAGCTTGGGACAGGGGTATCTTCACACTGAAGCTTTCTTT.

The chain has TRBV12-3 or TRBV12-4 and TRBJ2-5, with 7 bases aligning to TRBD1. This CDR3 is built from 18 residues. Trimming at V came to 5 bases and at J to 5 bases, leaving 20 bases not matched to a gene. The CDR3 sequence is CASSPDGDRVEIGETQYF. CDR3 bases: TGTGCCAGCAGTCCGGACGGCGACAGGGTCGAAATAGGGGAGACCCAGTACTTC.

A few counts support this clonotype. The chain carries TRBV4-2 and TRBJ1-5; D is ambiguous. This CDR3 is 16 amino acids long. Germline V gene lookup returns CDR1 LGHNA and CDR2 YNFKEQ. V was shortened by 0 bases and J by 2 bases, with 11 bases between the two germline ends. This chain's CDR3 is CASSQDLTDGNQPQHF. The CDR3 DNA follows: TGTGCCAGCAGCCAAGATCTTACGGACGGCAATCAGCCCCAGCATTTT.

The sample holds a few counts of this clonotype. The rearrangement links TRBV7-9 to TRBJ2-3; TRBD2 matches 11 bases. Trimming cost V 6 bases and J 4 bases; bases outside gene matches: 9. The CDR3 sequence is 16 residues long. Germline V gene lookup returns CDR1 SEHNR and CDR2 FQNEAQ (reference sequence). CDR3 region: CASSFRLAGFADTQYF. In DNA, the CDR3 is TGTGCCAGCAGTTTTAGACTAGCGGGATTTGCAGATACGCAGTATTTT.

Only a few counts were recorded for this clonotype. The CDR3 sequence is CASGSAAVNTEAFF. In DNA, the CDR3 is TGTGCTAGTGGTTCGGCGGCGGTGAACACTGAAGCTTTCTTT. The chain uses TRBV12-5 and TRBJ1-1, with D unresolved. The CDR3 is 14 residues long. V dropped 4 bases and J dropped 0 bases, with 9 bases sitting between them. Germline CDR1 LGHNT, CDR2 FRNRAP.

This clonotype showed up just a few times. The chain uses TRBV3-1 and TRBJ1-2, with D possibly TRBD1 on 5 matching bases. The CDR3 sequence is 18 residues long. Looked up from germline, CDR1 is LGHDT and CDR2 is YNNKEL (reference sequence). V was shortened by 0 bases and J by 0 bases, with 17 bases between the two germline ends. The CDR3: CASSQEVMRDGANYGYTF. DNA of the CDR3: TGTGCCAGCAGCCAAGAGGTAATGCGGGACGGAGCTAACTATGGCTACACCTTC.

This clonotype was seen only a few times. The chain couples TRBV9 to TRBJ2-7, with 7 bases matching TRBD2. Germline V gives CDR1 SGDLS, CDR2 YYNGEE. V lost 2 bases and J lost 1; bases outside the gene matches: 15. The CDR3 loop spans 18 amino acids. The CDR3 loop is CASSVGPIMTGGSYEQYF. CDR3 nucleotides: TGTGCCAGCAGCGTGGGCCCTATAATGACGGGGGGATCCTACGAGCAGTACTTC. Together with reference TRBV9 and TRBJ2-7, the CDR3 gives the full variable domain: DSGVTQTPKHLITATGQRVTLRCSPRSGDLSVYWYQQSLDQGLQFLIQYYNGEERAKGNILERFSAQQFPDLHSELNLSSLELGDSALYFCASSVGPIMTGGSYEQYFGPGTRLTVT.